This T cell receptor beta chain was documented in a study of T-cell memory formation after mild COVID-19. This clonotype was observed many times. TCRdb re-analysed the 5' RACE reads in MiXCR, keeping a single row per CDR3 protein. The table lists hundreds of thousands of distinct CDR3 sequences, approximately 15% of them singletons. This clonotype was sampled from a man aged 18-30 years who had mild COVID-19 (a few samples of this study predate the infection). Cell type and time point are not known. The material sequenced was PBMCs or a T cell subset sorted from them (not recorded which).

The CDR3 DNA sequence: TGTGCCAGCAGTCCCGGACAGGGAGGGTACGAGCAGTACTTC. It encodes CASSPGQGGYEQYF. The chain employs TRBV12-3 or TRBV12-4 and TRBJ2-7, with a possible D match to TRBD1 (8 bases). With 5 bases removed from V and 4 bases from J, the gap between germline ends came to 15 bases. The CDR3 runs to 14 residues.